Sequencing of this T cell receptor beta chain was carried out in a study of a mutant IDH1 vaccine in newly diagnosed glioma. The germline V gene has CDR1 KGHSH and CDR2 LQKENI. The CDR3 has 13 amino acids. The trim removed 5 bases at V and 7 bases at J, leaving 3 bases unmatched. Sequencing used immunoSEQ multiplex PCR; TCRdb keeps in-frame clones, though not all of them. The sample holds around 31,000 clones; 56% are singletons and the top ten take approximately 11%. Time point: week 5, during vaccination. The study gave 300 ug of mutant IDH1 20-mer peptide per vaccine dose, with topical imiquimod. In regard to this clone: Its antigen is unidentified.

The clonotype comes from a woman between 18 and 30 years old with glioma. The chain employs TRBV18 and TRBJ1-4, with 8 bases that match TRBD1. This material consisted of PBMCs, taken from a glioma patient whose treatment included an IDH1 peptide vaccine. CDR3 bases: TGTGCCAGCTCAACCACAGGGGGTGAAAAACTGTTTTTT. Its translation is CASSTTGGEKLFF.